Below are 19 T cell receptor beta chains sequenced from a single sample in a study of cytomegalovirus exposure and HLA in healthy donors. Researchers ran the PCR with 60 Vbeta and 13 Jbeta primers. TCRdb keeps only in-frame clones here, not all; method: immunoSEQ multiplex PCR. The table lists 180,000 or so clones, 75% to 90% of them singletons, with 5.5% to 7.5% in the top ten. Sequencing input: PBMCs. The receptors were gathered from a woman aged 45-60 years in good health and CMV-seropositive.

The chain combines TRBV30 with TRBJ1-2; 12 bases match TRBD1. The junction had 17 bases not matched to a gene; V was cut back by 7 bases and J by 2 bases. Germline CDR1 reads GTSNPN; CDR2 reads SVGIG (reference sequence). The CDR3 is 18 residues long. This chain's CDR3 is CASLPPGTGGVGNYGYTF. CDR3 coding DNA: TGTGCCTCGCTGCCCCCGGGGACAGGGGGCGTTGGGAACTATGGCTACACCTTC.

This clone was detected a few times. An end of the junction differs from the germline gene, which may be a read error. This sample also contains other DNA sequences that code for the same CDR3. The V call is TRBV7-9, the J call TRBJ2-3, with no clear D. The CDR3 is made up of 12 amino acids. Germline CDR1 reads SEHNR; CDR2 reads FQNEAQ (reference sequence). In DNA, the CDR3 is TGTTCCAGCAGCCCAAACACAGATACGCAGTATTTT. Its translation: CSSSPNTDTQYF.

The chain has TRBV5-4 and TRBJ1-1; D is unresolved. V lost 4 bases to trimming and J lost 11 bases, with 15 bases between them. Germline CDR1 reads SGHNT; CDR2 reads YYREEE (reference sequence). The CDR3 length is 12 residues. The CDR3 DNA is TGTGCCAGCAGCGCCGGAGGCCCGGGGGCTTTCTTT. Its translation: CASSAGGPGAFF.

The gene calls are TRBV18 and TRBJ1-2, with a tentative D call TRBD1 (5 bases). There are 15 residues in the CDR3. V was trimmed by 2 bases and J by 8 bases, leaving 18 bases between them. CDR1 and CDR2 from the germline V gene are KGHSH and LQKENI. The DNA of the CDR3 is TGTGCCAGCTCACCAATGTCAGGGCGAGAAAGCGGCTACACCTTC. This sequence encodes CASSPMSGRESGYTF.

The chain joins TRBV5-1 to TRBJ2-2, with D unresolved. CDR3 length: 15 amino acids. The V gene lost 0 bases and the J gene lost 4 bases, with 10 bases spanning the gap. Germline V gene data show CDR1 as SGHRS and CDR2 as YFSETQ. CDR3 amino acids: CASSLAQVPTGELFF. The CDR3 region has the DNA TGCGCCAGCAGCTTGGCTCAGGTTCCCACCGGGGAGCTGTTTTTT.

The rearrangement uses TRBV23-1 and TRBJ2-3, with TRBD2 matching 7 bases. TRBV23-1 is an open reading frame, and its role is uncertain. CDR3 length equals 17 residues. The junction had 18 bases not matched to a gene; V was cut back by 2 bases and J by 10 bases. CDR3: CASSQPREARDYAPQYF. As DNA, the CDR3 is TGCGCCAGCAGTCAACCGAGGGAAGCCCGGGACTATGCCCCGCAGTATTTT.

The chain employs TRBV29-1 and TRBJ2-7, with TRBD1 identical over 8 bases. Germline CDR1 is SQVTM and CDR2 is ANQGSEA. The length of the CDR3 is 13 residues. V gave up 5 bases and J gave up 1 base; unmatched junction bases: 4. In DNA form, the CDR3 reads TGCAGCGTTCAGGGGGCGATGTCCTACGAGCAGTACTTC. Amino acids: CSVQGAMSYEQYF.

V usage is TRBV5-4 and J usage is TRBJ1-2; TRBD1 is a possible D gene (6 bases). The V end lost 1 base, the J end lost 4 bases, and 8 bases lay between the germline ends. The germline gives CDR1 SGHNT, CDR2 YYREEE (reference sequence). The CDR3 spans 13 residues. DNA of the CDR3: TGTGCCAGCAGCTTGAGGGGGATCTATGGCTACACCTTC. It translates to CASSLRGIYGYTF.

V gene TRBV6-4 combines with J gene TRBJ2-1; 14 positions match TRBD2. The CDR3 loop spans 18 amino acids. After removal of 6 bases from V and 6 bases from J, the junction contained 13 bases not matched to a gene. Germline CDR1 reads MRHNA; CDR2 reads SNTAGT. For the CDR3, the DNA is TGTGCCAGCAGCCGGGGGACTAGCGGGAGCGTAGTTAGCAATGAGCAGTTCTTC. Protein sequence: CASSRGTSGSVVSNEQFF.

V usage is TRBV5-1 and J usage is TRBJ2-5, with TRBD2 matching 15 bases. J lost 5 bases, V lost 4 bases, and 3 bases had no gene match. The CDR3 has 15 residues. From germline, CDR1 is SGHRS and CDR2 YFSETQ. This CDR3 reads CASSGLAGGPETQYF. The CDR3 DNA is TGCGCCAGCAGCGGACTAGCGGGGGGGCCGGAGACCCAGTACTTC.

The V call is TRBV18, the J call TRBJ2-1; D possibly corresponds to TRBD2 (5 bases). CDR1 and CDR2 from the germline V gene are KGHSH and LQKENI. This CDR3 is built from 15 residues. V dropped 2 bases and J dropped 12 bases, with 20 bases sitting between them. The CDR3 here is CASSPLPSGVDGQFF. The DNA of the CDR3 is TGTGCCAGCTCACCATTACCCTCCGGGGTTGACGGGCAGTTCTTC.

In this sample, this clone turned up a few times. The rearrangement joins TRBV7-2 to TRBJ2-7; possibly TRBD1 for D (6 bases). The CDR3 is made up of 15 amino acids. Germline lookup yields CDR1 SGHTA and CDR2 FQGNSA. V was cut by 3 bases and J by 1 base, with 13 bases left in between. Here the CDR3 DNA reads TGTGCCAGCAGCTTGGCAGGGGCGGTGTCCTACGAGCAGTACTTC. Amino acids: CASSLAGAVSYEQYF. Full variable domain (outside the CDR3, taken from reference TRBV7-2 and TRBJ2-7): GAGVSQSPSNKVTEKGKDVELRCDPISGHTALYWYRQSLGQGLEFLIYFQGNSAPDKSGLPSDRFSAERTGGSVSTLTIQRTQQEDSAVYLCASSLAGAVSYEQYFGPGTRLTVT.

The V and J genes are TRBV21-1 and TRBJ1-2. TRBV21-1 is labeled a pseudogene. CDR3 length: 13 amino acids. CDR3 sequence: CASSRPVEDGYTF. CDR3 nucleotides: TGTGCCAGCAGCAGGCCGGTGGAGGATGGCTACACCTTC.

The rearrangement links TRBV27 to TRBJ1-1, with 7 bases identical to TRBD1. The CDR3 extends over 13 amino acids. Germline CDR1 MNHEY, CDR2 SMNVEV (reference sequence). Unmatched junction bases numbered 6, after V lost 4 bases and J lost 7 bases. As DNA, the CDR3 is TGTGCCAGCAGTTCTTGGGACAGAGATGAAGCTTTCTTT. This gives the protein CASSSWDRDEAFF.

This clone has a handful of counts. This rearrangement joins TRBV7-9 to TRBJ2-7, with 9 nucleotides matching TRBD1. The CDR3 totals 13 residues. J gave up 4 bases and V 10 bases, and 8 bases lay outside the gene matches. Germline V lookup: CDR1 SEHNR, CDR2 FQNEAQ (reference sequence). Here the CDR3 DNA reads TGTGCCACTGCTCTAGGACAGGGGTACGAGCAGTACTTC. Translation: CATALGQGYEQYF. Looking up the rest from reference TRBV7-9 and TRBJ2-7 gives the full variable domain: DTGVSQNPRHKITKRGQNVTFRCDPISEHNRLYWYRQTLGQGPEFLTYFQNEAQLEKSRLLSDRFSAERPKGSFSTLEIQRTEQGDSAMYLCATALGQGYEQYFGPGTRLTVT.

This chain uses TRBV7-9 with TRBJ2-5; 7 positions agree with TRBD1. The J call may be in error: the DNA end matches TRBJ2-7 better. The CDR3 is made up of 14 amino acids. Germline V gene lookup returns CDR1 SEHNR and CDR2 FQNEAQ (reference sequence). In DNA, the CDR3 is TGTGCCAGCGTCCGGGACAGCTTCTCCTACGAGCAGTACTTC. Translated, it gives CASVRDSFSYEQYF.

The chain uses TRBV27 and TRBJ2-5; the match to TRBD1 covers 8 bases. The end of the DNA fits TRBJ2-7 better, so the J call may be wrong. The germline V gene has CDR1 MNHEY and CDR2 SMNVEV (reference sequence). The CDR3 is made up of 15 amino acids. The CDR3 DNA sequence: TGTGCCAGCAGTGATATGAAACAGGGGGAGTACGAGCAGTACTTC. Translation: CASSDMKQGEYEQYF.

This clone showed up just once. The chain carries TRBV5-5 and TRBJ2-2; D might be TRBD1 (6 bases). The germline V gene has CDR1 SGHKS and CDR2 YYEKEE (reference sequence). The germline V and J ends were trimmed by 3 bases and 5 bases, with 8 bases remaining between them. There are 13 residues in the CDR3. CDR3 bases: TGTGCCAGCAGCTCTCAGGGGACCGGGGAGCTGTTTTTT. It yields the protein CASSSQGTGELFF. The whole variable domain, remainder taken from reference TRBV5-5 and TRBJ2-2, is DAGVTQSPTHLIKTRGQQVTLRCSPISGHKSVSWYQQVLGQGPQFIFQYYEKEERGRGNFPDRFSARQFPNYSSELNVNALLLGDSALYLCASSSQGTGELFFGEGSRLTVL.

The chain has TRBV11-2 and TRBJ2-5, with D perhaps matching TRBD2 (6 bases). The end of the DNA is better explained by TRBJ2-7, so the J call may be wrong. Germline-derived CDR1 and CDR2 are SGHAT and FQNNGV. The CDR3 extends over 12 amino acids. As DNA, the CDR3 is TGTGCCAGCAGCCCTGGAGGGTACGAGCAGTACTTC. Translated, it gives CASSPGGYEQYF.